This record covers a single T cell receptor beta chain. The data are from a study of blood T cell repertoires in COVID-19. Study context: Samples came from the United States, Italy and Spain, spanning acute and convalescent COVID-19.

Sequenced by immunoSEQ multiplex PCR; TCRdb stores in-frame clones only, minus some. Of 100,000 to 120,000 clones listed, around 80% are singletons. The sample consisted of peripheral blood. The clonotype was recovered from a woman older than 75 with acute or convalescent COVID-19.

The CDR3 sequence is CASSSRGRNGEQYF. The CDR3 DNA reads as TGTGCCAGCTCATCCCGGGGGAGGAACGGCGAGCAGTACTTC. The rearrangement links TRBV18 to TRBJ2-7, with D possibly TRBD2 on 6 matching bases. This CDR3 is built from 14 residues. CDR1 KGHSH and CDR2 LQKENI come from the germline V gene. Trimming stripped 5 bases from V and 6 bases from J, with 17 bases between.